The 20 T cell receptor beta chains listed next were all sequenced from one sample in a study of tumor-infiltrating lymphocytes in oesophageal squamous cell carcinoma. A single record per CDR3 protein comes from TCRdb applying MiXCR to the PCR reads. The table includes about 14,000 distinct CDR3 sequences, less than 60% detected once. The material sequenced was blood. Source of these receptors: a male donor with esophageal squamous cell carcinoma.

This clonotype is labeled as medium-sized (0.01 to 0.1%). V is TRBV12-3 or TRBV12-4 and J is TRBJ1-2; weak D call: TRBD1 (5 bases). CDR3 length: 12 amino acids. V gave up 5 bases and J gave up 7 bases, with 11 bases separating them. As DNA, the CDR3 is TGTGCCAGCAGTAGGGACCTTCTTGGCTACACCTTC. Its protein is CASSRDLLGYTF.

This sequence joins TRBV12-3 or TRBV12-4 and TRBJ2-7; D not resolved. Deletions cut 2 bases from V and 5 bases from J, with 4 bases between. This CDR3 has 11 amino acids. This chain's CDR3 is CASSLHDEQYF. CDR3 bases: TGTGCCAGCAGTTTACACGACGAGCAGTACTTC.

This chain links TRBV7-2 with TRBJ2-6, with 11 positions matching TRBD2. The DNA end is a closer match to TRBJ2-7, so the J assignment may be wrong. This CDR3 has 15 amino acids. Germline V gene data show CDR1 as SGHTA and CDR2 as FQGNSA. The CDR3 DNA sequence: TGTGCCAGCAGCCCATTAGCGGGAGGGCCTAGCGAGCAGTACTTC. Amino acids: CASSPLAGGPSEQYF.

The gene calls are TRBV29-1 and TRBJ2-3; 11 nucleotides match TRBD2. V gave up 5 bases and J gave up 2 bases; unmatched junction bases: 6. Per germline, CDR1 SQVTM and CDR2 ANQGSEA. The CDR3 runs 15 residues. DNA for the CDR3: TGCAGCGTTACCACTAGCGGGGGCGTCACAGATACGCAGTATTTT. Translation gives CSVTTSGGVTDTQYF.

The gene calls are TRBV6-1 and TRBJ2-4; D is unresolved. The J call may be in error: the DNA end matches TRBJ1-2 better. Germline V lookup: CDR1 MNHNS, CDR2 SASEGT. There are 15 residues in the CDR3. In DNA, the CDR3 is TGTGCCAGCGGAGCCTCTATCACCTATAACTATGGCTACACCTTC. Translated, it gives CASGASITYNYGYTF.

Ten or more counts support this clonotype. V gene TRBV5-1 combines with J gene TRBJ2-1; 11 nucleotides align to TRBD2. This CDR3 region has 14 residues. CDR1 is SGHRS, CDR2 YFSETQ, per germline. With 4 bases clipped from V and 9 bases from J, the junction kept 6 bases outside the gene matches. The CDR3 DNA reads TGCGCCAGCAGCAAGACTAGCGGGATGGTTGAGCAGTTCTTC. Encoded protein: CASSKTSGMVEQFF.

The chain joins TRBV11-2 to TRBJ1-2, with D unresolved. Germline CDR1 and CDR2: SGHAT and FQNNGV. The CDR3 contains 13 residues. Trimming removed 5 bases at V and 1 base at J, with 8 bases between. The CDR3 DNA follows: TGTGCCAGCAGCCTTAGCTTTAACTATGGCTACACCTTC. Encoded protein: CASSLSFNYGYTF. Full variable domain (remainder filled in from reference TRBV11-2 and TRBJ1-2): EAGVAQSPRYKIIEKRQSVAFWCNPISGHATLYWYQQILGQGPKLLIQFQNNGVVDDSQLPKDRFSAERLKGVDSTLKIQPAKLEDSAVYLCASSLSFNYGYTFGSGTRLTVV.

The chain couples TRBV5-1 to TRBJ2-2; 8 bases are shared with TRBD1. After removal of 2 bases from V and 3 bases from J, the junction contained 12 bases not matched to a gene. The CDR3 spans 18 residues. CDR1 and CDR2 (germline): SGHRS, YFSETQ. CDR3 DNA sequence: TGCGCCAGCAGCTTTGGTTGGGGCCGGGGACAGGACACCGGGGAGCTGTTTTTT. Protein: CASSFGWGRGQDTGELFF.

Comment on this clonotype: A junction end diverges from the germline sequence, so it may reflect a read error. The chain links TRBV6-6 to TRBJ2-3; D is tentatively TRBD1 or TRBD2 (6 bases each). CDR1 and CDR2 from the germline V gene are MNHNY and SVGAGI (reference sequence). This CDR3 region has 13 residues. In DNA, the CDR3 is TGTGCCAGCAGTTACTCGGAGGGGGATGAGCAATTCTTC. Translation: CASSYSEGDEQFF.

Only a few counts were recorded for this clonotype. The V and J genes are TRBV7-2 and TRBJ2-7; 8 nucleotides line up with TRBD2. The junction had 6 bases not matched to a gene; V was cut back by 4 bases and J by 4 bases. CDR3 length: 14 residues. Per germline, CDR1 SGHTA and CDR2 FQGNSA. CDR3 coding DNA: TGTGCCAGCAGCTCGGGGGGGGGGGTTTACGAGCAGTACTTC. Protein sequence: CASSSGGGVYEQYF.

This chain joins TRBV7-3 and TRBJ2-7; 7 bases map to TRBD2. The CDR3 totals 15 residues. The germline gives CDR1 SGHTA, CDR2 FQGTGA. J gave up 7 bases and V 2 bases, and 11 bases lay outside the gene matches. The DNA for the CDR3 is TGTGCCAGCAGCTTAGAGGGCGGGAGCTACAATGAGCAGTACTTC. Its translation: CASSLEGGSYNEQYF.

This chain links TRBV15 with TRBJ1-3; D is uncertain. CDR1 is LNHNV and CDR2 is YYDKDF in the germline V gene (reference sequence). The CDR3 is made up of 13 amino acids. The V and J ends lost 5 bases and 4 bases respectively, with 9 bases between them. This CDR3 reads CATSFQGGNTIYF. Written as DNA, the CDR3 is TGTGCCACCAGCTTCCAAGGGGGAAACACCATATATTTT.

As to this clonotype: The conserved phenylalanine or tryptophan normally closing the CDR3 is absent here, so this likely arose from a read error. It is unclear where the CDR3 begins or ends on the DNA, so no DNA is shown, and the CDR3 is as TCRdb lists it. The gene calls are TRBV12-3 or TRBV12-4 and TRBJ2-3; TRBD1 is the table's D call, not checked against the DNA. The CDR3 is 16 amino acids long, termini counted. CDR3 sequence: CASSPTGGGYEQYFGP.

This clonotype was counted a few times. The genes are TRBV5-1 and TRBJ2-7; D is perhaps TRBD1 (6 bases). CDR3 length equals 13 residues. Germline V gene lookup returns CDR1 SGHRS and CDR2 YFSETQ. With 2 bases removed from V and 6 bases from J, the gap between germline ends came to 12 bases. The CDR3 DNA follows: TGCGCCAGCAGCTTTGACAGGACGGGCGAGCAGTACTTC. This translates into CASSFDRTGEQYF.

The rearrangement uses TRBV6-1 and TRBJ2-5; no definite D call. There are 13 residues in the CDR3. Per germline, CDR1 MNHNS and CDR2 SASEGT. V lost 4 bases and J lost 1, with 7 bases in between. Written as DNA, the CDR3 is TGTGCCAGCAGTGGGGTATCCCAAGAGACCCAGTACTTC. Translated, it gives CASSGVSQETQYF.

This clonotype rates as medium-sized (0.01 to 0.1%). The genes are TRBV28 and TRBJ2-5; D unresolved. With 10 bases removed from V and 2 bases from J, the gap between germline ends came to 14 bases. The CDR3 consists of 13 residues. The V gene's germline CDR1 is MDHEN and CDR2 SYDVKM. This CDR3 is CAITPQDQETQYF. The CDR3 coding sequence is TGTGCCATCACGCCCCAGGATCAAGAGACCCAGTACTTC.

This chain joins TRBV7-2 and TRBJ2-5; D is uncertain. Germline values: CDR1 SGHTA, CDR2 FQGNSA. V lost 5 bases, J lost 6 bases, and 13 bases lay in between. CDR3 length equals 13 residues. The CDR3 coding sequence is TGTGCCAGCAGCCCCCCAGTTTCGCAGACCCAGTACTTC. Protein: CASSPPVSQTQYF.

By sample fraction, this clonotype is medium-sized. The rearrangement uses TRBV10-3 and TRBJ2-1; 7 bases fit TRBD2. The CDR3 is 14 residues long. V was clipped by 11 bases and J by 4 bases; unmatched bases: 11. Per the germline V gene, CDR1 is ENHRY and CDR2 is SYGVKD. CDR3 sequence: CASQLAGVYNEQFF. In DNA form, the CDR3 reads TGTGCCTCCCAGTTGGCGGGGGTATACAATGAGCAGTTCTTC.

This clonotype was seen ten or more times. The CDR3 spells CASSTRLAGGSDTQYF. For the CDR3, the DNA is TGTGCCAGCAGCACCCGACTAGCGGGAGGGTCAGATACGCAGTATTTT. The rearrangement links TRBV7-2 to TRBJ2-3; 14 bases are a match to TRBD2. V trimming: 5 bases; J trimming: 4 bases; junction bases outside the gene matches: 5. Germline V gene lookup returns CDR1 SGHTA and CDR2 FQGNSA. The CDR3 is made up of 16 amino acids.

This clonotype was counted a few times. The rearrangement links TRBV7-2 to TRBJ2-1, with 11 nucleotides matching TRBD1. The CDR3 covers 15 residues. Trimming cost V 6 bases and J 7 bases; bases outside gene matches: 8. Germline V gene lookup returns CDR1 SGHTA and CDR2 FQGNSA. CDR3 nucleotides: TGTGCCAGCAGACCCGGGACAGGGGGGGGAAATGAGCAGTTCTTC. Its translation: CASRPGTGGGNEQFF.